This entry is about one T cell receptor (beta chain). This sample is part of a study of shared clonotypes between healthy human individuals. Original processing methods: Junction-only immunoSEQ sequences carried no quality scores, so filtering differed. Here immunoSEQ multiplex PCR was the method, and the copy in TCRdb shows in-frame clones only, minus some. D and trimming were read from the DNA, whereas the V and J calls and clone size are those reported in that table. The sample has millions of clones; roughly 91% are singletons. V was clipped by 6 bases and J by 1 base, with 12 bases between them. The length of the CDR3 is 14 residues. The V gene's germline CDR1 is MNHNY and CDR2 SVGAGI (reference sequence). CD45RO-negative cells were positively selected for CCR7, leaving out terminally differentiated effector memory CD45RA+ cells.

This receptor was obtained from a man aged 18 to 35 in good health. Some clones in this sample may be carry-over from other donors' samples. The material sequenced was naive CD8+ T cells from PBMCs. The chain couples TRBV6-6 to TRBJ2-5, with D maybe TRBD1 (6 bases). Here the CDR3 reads CASSMTGIQETQYF. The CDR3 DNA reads TGTGCCAGCAGCATGACAGGAATCCAAGAGACCCAGTACTTC.